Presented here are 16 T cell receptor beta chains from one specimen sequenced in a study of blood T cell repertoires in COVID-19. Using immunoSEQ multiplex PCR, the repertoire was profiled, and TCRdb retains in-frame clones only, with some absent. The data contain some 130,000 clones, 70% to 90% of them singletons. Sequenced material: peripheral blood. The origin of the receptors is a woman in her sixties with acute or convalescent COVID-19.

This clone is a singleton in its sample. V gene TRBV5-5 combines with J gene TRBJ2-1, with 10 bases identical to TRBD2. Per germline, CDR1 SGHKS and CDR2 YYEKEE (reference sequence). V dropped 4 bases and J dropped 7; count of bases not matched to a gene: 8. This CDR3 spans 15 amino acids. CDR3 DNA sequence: TGTGCCAGCAGCCCCGGACTAGCGGCCCAGAATGAGCAGTTCTTC. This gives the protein CASSPGLAAQNEQFF.

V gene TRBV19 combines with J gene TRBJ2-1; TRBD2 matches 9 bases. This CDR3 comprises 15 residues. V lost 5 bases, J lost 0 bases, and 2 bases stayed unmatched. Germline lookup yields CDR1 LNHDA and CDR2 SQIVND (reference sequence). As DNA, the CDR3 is TGTGCCAGTAGTCAAGCGGGAGGCTCCTACAATGAGCAGTTCTTC. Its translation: CASSQAGGSYNEQFF.

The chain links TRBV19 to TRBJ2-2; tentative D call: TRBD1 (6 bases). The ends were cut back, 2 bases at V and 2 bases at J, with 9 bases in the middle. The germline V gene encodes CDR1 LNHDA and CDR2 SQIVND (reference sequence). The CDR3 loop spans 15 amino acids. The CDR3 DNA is TGTGCCAGTAGTATAAGAGGGACAAACACCGGGGAGCTGTTTTTT. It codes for CASSIRGTNTGELFF.

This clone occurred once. The CDR3 nucleotides read TGTGCCAGCAGCCCCGACAGAGGTGAGCAGTTCTTC. It translates to CASSPDRGEQFF. This chain connects TRBV11-1 to TRBJ2-1, with TRBD1 as a possible D gene (5 bases). Deletions cut 5 bases from V and 9 bases from J, with 11 bases between. The CDR3 runs to 12 residues. Looked up from germline, CDR1 is SGHAT and CDR2 is FQDESV (reference sequence).

The CDR3 loop reads CASKLGRGISTEAFF. The DNA for the CDR3 is TGTGCCAGCAAATTGGGGCGGGGGATCAGTACTGAAGCTTTCTTT. This chain links TRBV6-5 with TRBJ1-1; possibly TRBD1 for D (5 bases). Trimming took off 7 bases at V and 5 bases at J, with 20 bases between the two ends. From germline, CDR1 is MNHEY and CDR2 SVGAGI. This CDR3 is built from 15 residues.

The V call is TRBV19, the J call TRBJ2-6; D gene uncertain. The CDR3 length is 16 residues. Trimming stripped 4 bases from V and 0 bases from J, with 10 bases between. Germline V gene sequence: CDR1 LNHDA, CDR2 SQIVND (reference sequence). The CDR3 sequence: CASSSGILSGANVLTF. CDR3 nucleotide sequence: TGTGCCAGTAGTAGCGGCATACTCTCTGGGGCCAACGTCCTGACTTTC.

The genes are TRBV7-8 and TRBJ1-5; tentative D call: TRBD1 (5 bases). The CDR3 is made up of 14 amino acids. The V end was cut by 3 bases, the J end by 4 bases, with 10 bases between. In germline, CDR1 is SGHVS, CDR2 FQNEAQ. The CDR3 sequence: CASSFQGDNQPQHF. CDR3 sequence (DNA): TGTGCCAGCAGCTTTCAAGGGGATAATCAGCCCCAGCATTTT.

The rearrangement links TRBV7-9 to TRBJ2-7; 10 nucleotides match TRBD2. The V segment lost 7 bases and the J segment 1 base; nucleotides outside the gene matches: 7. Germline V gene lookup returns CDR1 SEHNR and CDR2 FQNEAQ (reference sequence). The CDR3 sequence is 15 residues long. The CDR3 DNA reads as TGTGCCAGCACTCCCGGGACTAGCGCGTCCTACGAGCAGTACTTC. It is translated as CASTPGTSASYEQYF. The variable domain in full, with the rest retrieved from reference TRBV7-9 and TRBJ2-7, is DTGVSQNPRHKITKRGQNVTFRCDPISEHNRLYWYRQTLGQGPEFLTYFQNEAQLEKSRLLSDRFSAERPKGSFSTLEIQRTEQGDSAMYLCASTPGTSASYEQYFGPGTRLTVT.

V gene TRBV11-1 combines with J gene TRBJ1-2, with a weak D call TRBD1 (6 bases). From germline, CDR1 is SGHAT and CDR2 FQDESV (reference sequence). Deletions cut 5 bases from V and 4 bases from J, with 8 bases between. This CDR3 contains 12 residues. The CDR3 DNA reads TGTGCCAGCAGCCCGGACAGCTATGGCTACACCTTC. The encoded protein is CASSPDSYGYTF.

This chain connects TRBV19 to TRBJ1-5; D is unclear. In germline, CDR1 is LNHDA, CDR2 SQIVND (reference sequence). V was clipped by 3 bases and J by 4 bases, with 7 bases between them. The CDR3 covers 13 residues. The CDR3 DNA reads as TGTGCCAGTAGTATCGAGGAGAATCAGCCCCAGCATTTT. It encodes CASSIEENQPQHF.

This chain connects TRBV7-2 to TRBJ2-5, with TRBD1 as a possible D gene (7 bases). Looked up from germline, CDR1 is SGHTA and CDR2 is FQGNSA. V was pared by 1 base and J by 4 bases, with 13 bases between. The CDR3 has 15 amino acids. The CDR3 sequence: CASSLGQGGRETQYF. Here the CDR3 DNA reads TGTGCCAGCAGCTTAGGACAGGGAGGTCGAGAGACCCAGTACTTC.

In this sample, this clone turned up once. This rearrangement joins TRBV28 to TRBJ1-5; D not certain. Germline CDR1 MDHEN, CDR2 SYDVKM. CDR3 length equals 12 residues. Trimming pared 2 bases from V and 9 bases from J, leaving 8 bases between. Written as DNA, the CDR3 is TGTGCCAGCAGTTTAGGGCCCCGGCCCCAGCATTTT. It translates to CASSLGPRPQHF.

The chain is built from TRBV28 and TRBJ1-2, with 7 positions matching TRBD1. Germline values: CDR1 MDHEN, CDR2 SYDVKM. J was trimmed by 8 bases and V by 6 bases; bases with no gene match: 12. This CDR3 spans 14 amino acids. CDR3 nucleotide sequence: TGTGCCAGCAGATCGGGACAGCAGATTAGGGGCTACACCTTC. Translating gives CASRSGQQIRGYTF.

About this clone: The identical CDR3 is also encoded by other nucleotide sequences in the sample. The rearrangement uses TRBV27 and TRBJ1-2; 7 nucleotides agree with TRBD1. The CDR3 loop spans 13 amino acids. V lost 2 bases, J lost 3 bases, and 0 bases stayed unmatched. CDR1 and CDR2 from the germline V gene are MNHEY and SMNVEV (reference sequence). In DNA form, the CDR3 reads TGTGCCAGCAGTTTAACAGGGGACTATGGCTACACCTTC. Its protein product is CASSLTGDYGYTF.

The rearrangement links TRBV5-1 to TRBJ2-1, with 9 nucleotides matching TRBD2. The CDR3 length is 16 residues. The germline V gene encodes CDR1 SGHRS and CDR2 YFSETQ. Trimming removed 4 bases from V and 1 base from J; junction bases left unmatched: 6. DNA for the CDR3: TGCGCCAGCAGCATTAGCGGGAGCGCTTCCTACAATGAGCAGTTCTTC. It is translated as CASSISGSASYNEQFF.

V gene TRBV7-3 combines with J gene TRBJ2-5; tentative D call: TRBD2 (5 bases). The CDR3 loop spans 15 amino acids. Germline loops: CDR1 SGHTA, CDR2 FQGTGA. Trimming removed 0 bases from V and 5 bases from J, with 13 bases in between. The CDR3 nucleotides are TGTGCCAGCAGCTTAACAGACGGGGTAATGGAGACCCAGTACTTC. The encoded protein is CASSLTDGVMETQYF.